This record looks at one TCR beta chain sequence and its context. Its specificity is not known. These data originate in a study of PD-1 blockade in classical Hodgkin lymphoma. Study findings and constraints: Complete responders entered with baseline diversity on par with newly diagnosed patients, the results showed.

Unmatched junction bases numbered 3, after V lost 4 bases and J lost 5 bases. Germline-derived CDR1 and CDR2 are KGHSH and LQKENI. The CDR3 sequence is 14 residues long. The patients all showed relapse after autologous stem cell transplantation, while their brentuximab vedotin exposure varied. Sequenced by immunoSEQ multiplex PCR; TCRdb stores in-frame clones only, minus some. The sample has around 30,000 clones, around four fifths seen once. The rearrangement uses TRBV18 and TRBJ2-2; 8 bases agree with TRBD1. This clonotype was obtained from a human donor with classical Hodgkin lymphoma. Sequenced material: peripheral blood mononuclear cells (PBMCs), taken at baseline. CDR3 sequence: CASSLRQGTGELFF. As DNA, the CDR3 is TGTGCCAGCTCACTCCGACAGGGGACCGGGGAGCTGTTTTTT.